Listed here are 7 T cell receptor beta chains from one sample, sequenced in a study of PD-1 blockade in mismatch repair-deficient tumors. TCRdb's table, derived via immunoSEQ multiplex PCR, lists solely in-frame clones and lacks some. The sample contains some 84,000 clones, roughly 80% of which appear only once. The sequences come from peripheral blood, collected 12 weeks after starting pembrolizumab. Receptors were obtained from an adult with mismatch repair-deficient cancer.

This sequence joins TRBV7-3 and TRBJ2-1; D not resolved. CDR1 is SGHTA and CDR2 is FQGTGA in the germline V gene. The CDR3 length is 13 residues. Trimming took 1 base from V and 8 from J, leaving 9 bases between them. CDR3 region: CASSLKIGHEQFF. For the CDR3, the DNA is TGTGCCAGCAGCTTAAAAATTGGGCATGAGCAGTTCTTC.

This sequence joins TRBV5-8 and TRBJ2-7; no definite D call. Deletions cut 7 bases from V and 2 bases from J, with 13 bases between. The CDR3 length is 13 residues. Germline CDR1 SGHTS, CDR2 YDEGEE. This CDR3 reads CASARTGPYEQYF. The DNA for the CDR3 is TGTGCCAGCGCTCGAACCGGACCCTACGAGCAGTACTTC.

This clone was observed a handful of times. The V call is TRBV19, the J call TRBJ1-2; D gene uncertain. Germline CDR1 is LNHDA and CDR2 is SQIVND (reference sequence). The CDR3 runs to 14 residues. Between the trimmed V and J ends, which lost 5 bases and 4 bases, there was a span of 14 bases. As DNA, the CDR3 is TGTGCCAGTAGTTTTGACCTTACGGGCTATGGCTACACCTTC. Translation: CASSFDLTGYGYTF.

V usage is TRBV4-2 and J usage is TRBJ2-1; 12 bases match TRBD2. The CDR3 is 16 amino acids. Germline-derived CDR1 and CDR2 are LGHNA and YNFKEQ. V trimming: 0 bases; J trimming: 4 bases; junction bases outside the gene matches: 1. DNA of the CDR3: TGTGCCAGCAGCCAAGAGACTAGCGGGGGTTACAATGAGCAGTTCTTC. This gives the protein CASSQETSGGYNEQFF.

V is TRBV5-1 and J is TRBJ2-3; a possible D gene is TRBD2 (6 bases). The V end lost 1 base, the J end lost 5 bases, and 17 bases lay between the germline ends. Germline V CDR1 and CDR2: SGHRS, YFSETQ. CDR3 length: 16 amino acids. In DNA form, the CDR3 reads TGCGCCAGCAGCTTGTCACCCCACCGGGACTTAGATACGCAGTATTTT. Residues: CASSLSPHRDLDTQYF.

CDR3 sequence (DNA): TGTGCCAGCAGCTTAAGTGGAGGGGACACCGGGGAGCTGTTTTTT. Residues: CASSLSGGDTGELFF. The rearrangement links TRBV7-3 to TRBJ2-2, with D possibly being TRBD2 (6 bases). CDR3 length: 15 amino acids. The germline V and J ends were trimmed by 1 base and 3 bases, with 9 bases remaining between them. Germline loops: CDR1 SGHTA, CDR2 FQGTGA.

The chain is built from TRBV19 and TRBJ1-1, with D perhaps matching TRBD1 (6 bases). The CDR3 has 14 amino acids. Germline V gene data show CDR1 as LNHDA and CDR2 as SQIVND (reference sequence). V was clipped by 0 bases and J by 4 bases, with 9 bases between them. CDR3 sequence reads: CASSIDRGGTEAFF. DNA for the CDR3: TGTGCCAGTAGTATAGACAGGGGTGGCACTGAAGCTTTCTTT.